One and the same sample provided the 5 T cell receptor beta chains below, sequenced in a study of cytomegalovirus exposure and HLA in healthy donors. PCR amplification relied on 60 Vbeta primers (plus 13 Jbeta primers). Repertoires were generated with immunoSEQ multiplex PCR, while TCRdb's copy carries only in-frame clones and drops some. This sample's table reports about 55,000 clones. The sequenced sample was PBMCs. Receptors originate from a woman aged 60-75 years in good health and CMV-seropositive.

The chain recombines TRBV5-1 with TRBJ2-7; D gene ambiguous. Germline V CDR1 and CDR2: SGHRS, YFSETQ. The ends were cut back, 0 bases at V and 5 bases at J, with 3 bases in the middle. The CDR3 is 11 amino acids. CDR3 protein: CASSLADEQYF. The CDR3 region has the DNA TGCGCCAGCAGCTTGGCAGACGAGCAGTACTTC.

The chain employs TRBV29-1 and TRBJ2-2; D possibly corresponds to TRBD1 (6 bases). The germline V gene encodes CDR1 SQVTM and CDR2 ANQGSEA. This CDR3 is built from 15 residues. V lost 7 bases, J lost 3 bases, and 18 bases lay in between. CDR3 amino acids: CSAVGGTTYTGELFF. DNA for the CDR3: TGCAGCGCAGTAGGGGGAACGACATACACCGGGGAGCTGTTTTTT.

This chain links TRBV14 with TRBJ2-7, with a tentative D call TRBD2 (7 bases). V gave up 0 bases and J gave up 3 bases, with 15 bases separating them. CDR3 size: 16 residues. Germline V lookup: CDR1 SGHDN, CDR2 FVKESK. The CDR3 DNA reads as TGTGCCAGCAGCCAAGACTGGGGGGGGGCCCTCTACGAGCAGTACTTC. Translated: CASSQDWGGALYEQYF.

V usage is TRBV6-1 and J usage is TRBJ2-3, with D maybe TRBD2 (6 bases). Trimming stripped 10 bases from V and 5 bases from J, with 22 bases between. The CDR3 has 15 residues. Germline loops: CDR1 MNHNS, CDR2 SASEGT. CDR3 region: CANVDKGKGLDTQYF. The CDR3 nucleotides read TGTGCCAACGTGGACAAGGGGAAGGGACTAGATACGCAGTATTTT.

The V gene is TRBV15, the J gene TRBJ2-1, with 16 bases identical to TRBD2. Losses at the gene ends were 3 bases for V and 2 bases for J; bases not matched to a gene: 7. The length of the CDR3 is 19 residues. The germline V gene has CDR1 LNHNV and CDR2 YYDKDF (reference sequence). This chain's CDR3 is CATSSIGTSGGVPYNEQFF. CDR3 nucleotides: TGTGCCACCAGCAGTATCGGGACTAGCGGGGGGGTACCCTACAATGAGCAGTTCTTC. The variable domain in full, with the rest retrieved from reference TRBV15 and TRBJ2-1, is DAMVIQNPRYQVTQFGKPVTLSCSQTLNHNVMYWYQQKSSQAPKLLFHYYDKDFNNEADTPDNFQSRRPNTSFCFLDIRSPGLGDTAMYLCATSSIGTSGGVPYNEQFFGPGTRLTVL.